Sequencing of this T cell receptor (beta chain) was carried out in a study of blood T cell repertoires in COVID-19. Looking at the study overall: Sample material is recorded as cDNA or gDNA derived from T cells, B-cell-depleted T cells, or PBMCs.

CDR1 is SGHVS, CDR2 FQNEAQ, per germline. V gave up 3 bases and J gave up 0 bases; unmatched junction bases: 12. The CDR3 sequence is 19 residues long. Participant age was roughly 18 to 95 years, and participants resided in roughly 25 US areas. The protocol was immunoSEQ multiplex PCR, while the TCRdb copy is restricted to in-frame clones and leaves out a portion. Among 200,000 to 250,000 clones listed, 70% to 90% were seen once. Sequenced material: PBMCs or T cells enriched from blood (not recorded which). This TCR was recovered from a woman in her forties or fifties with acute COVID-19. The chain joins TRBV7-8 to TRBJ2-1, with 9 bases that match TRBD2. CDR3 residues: CASSFAGLATLFSYNEQFF. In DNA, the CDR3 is TGTGCCAGCAGCTTTGCTGGACTAGCGACGCTTTTCTCCTACAATGAGCAGTTCTTC.